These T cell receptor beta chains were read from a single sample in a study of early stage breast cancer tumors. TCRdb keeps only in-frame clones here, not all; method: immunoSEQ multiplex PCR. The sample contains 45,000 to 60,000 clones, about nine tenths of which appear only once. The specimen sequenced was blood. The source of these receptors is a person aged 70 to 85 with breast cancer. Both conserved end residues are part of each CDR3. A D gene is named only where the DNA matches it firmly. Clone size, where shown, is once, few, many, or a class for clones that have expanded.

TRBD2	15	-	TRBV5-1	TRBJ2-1	CASATGSGNNNEQFF	TGCGCCAGCGCGACGGGAAGCGGGAATAACAATGAGCAGTTCTTC
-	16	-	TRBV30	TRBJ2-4	CAFFPRQERAKNIQYF	TGTGCCTTCTTCCCCCGACAGGAGAGAGCCAAAAACATTCAGTACTTC
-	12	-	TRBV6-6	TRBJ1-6	CASSFDNSPLHF	TGTGCCAGCAGCTTCGATAATTCACCCCTCCACTTT
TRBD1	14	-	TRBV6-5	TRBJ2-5	CASSYAGQGRTQYF	TGTGCCAGCAGTTACGCCGGACAGGGGAGGACCCAGTACTTC
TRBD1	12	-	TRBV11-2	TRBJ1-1	CASSYRGTEAFF	TGTGCCAGCAGCTACAGGGGCACTGAAGCTTTCTTT
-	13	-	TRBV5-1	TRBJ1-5	CASSENWNQPQHF	TGCGCCAGCAGCGAGAATTGGAATCAGCCCCAGCATTTT
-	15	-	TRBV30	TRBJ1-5	CAWSAAGGFNQPQHF	TGTGCCTGGAGTGCGGCAGGAGGGTTCAATCAGCCCCAGCATTTT
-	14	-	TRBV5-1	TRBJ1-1	CASSLEGQSTEAFF	TGCGCCAGCAGCTTGGAAGGACAGAGCACTGAAGCTTTCTTT
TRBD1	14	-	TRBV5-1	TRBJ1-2	CASSLSGGFDGYTF	TGCGCCAGCAGCTTGTCAGGGGGCTTTGATGGCTACACCTTC
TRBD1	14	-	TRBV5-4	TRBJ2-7	CASNRDRGPYEQYF	TGTGCCAGCAACCGGGACAGGGGGCCGTACGAGCAGTACTTC
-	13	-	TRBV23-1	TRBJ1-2	CASSQSQGLGYTF	TGCGCCAGCAGTCAATCGCAGGGTTTAGGCTACACCTTC
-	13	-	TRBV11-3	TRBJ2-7	CASSLDRAHEQYF	TGTGCCAGCAGCTTAGACAGGGCCCACGAGCAGTACTTC
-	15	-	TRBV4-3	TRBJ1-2	CASSPEPGGGHGYTF	TGCGCCAGCAGCCCAGAACCGGGGGGTGGGCATGGCTACACCTTC
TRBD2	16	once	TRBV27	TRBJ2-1	CASSFVGRRSYNEQFF	TGTGCCAGCAGTTTTGTCGGGAGGAGGTCCTACAATGAGCAGTTCTTC
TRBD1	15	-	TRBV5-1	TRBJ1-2	CASSLVEGAPYGYTF	TGCGCCAGCAGCTTGGTGGAGGGGGCGCCTTATGGCTACACCTTC
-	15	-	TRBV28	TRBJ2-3	CASSLGTGFGDTQYF	TGTGCCAGCAGCCTCGGGACTGGGTTTGGAGATACGCAGTATTTT